A selection of T cell receptor beta chains follows, all from one sample in a study of blood T cell repertoires in COVID-19. Using immunoSEQ multiplex PCR, the repertoire was profiled, and TCRdb retains in-frame clones only, with some absent. The sample shows 110,000 to 150,000 clones, under 90% of them seen only once. The sample taken for sequencing was peripheral blood. The receptors originated from a woman older than 75 in a cohort sampled during active or convalescent COVID-19. Both conserved end residues are part of each CDR3. Fields, in order: clone size, D gene, V gene, J gene, CDR3 protein, CDR3 DNA. The D gene is left open where the match is weak. Clone sizes are given selectively: once, few, many, or a class where the clone is expanded.

-	-	TRBV19	TRBJ1-1	CASSILGQRNTEAFF	TGTGCCAGTAGTATATTAGGACAGAGGAACACTGAAGCTTTCTTT
-	TRBD1	TRBV27	TRBJ1-3	CASSLLARGESGNTIYF	TGTGCCAGCAGTTTGTTGGCCAGGGGGGAGTCTGGAAACACCATATATTTT
once	-	TRBV5-1	TRBJ1-2	CASSLPGNYGYTF	TGCGCCAGCAGCTTGCCAGGGAACTATGGCTACACCTTC
-	-	TRBV5-1	TRBJ2-1	CASSLITGTNNEQFF	TGCGCCAGCAGCTTGATAACGGGTACTAACAATGAGCAGTTCTTC
-	-	TRBV18	TRBJ2-3	CASSKPGFTDTQYF	TGTGCCAGCTCAAAACCGGGATTCACAGATACGCAGTATTTT
-	TRBD2	TRBV27	TRBJ2-7	CASSLVAGSYEQYF	TGTGCCAGCAGTTTGGTAGCGGGCTCCTACGAGCAGTACTTC
-	-	TRBV15	TRBJ1-5	CATSRGQQGGQPQHF	TGTGCCACCAGCAGAGGACAACAGGGCGGACAGCCCCAGCATTTT
-	TRBD2	TRBV7-8	TRBJ2-3	CASKRLASDTQYF	TGTGCCAGCAAAAGACTAGCCTCGGATACGCAGTATTTT
-	-	TRBV7-2	TRBJ1-1	CASSKQASEGLEAFF	TGTGCCAGCAGCAAACAGGCCTCCGAAGGGCTGGAAGCTTTCTTT
few	-	TRBV29-1	TRBJ2-5	CSCAIVETQYF	TGCAGCTGTGCGATTGTAGAGACCCAGTACTTC
-	TRBD2	TRBV7-2	TRBJ2-1	CASSLGGTSARYNEQFF	TGTGCCAGCAGCTTAGGCGGGACTAGCGCCCGCTACAATGAGCAGTTCTTC
-	TRBD1	TRBV6-6	TRBJ1-2	CASSNTGTGDYGYTF	TGTGCCAGCAGTAATACCGGGACAGGGGACTATGGCTACACCTTC
-	TRBD1	TRBV24-1	TRBJ2-1	CATSDGQGRNEQFF	TGTGCCACCAGTGATGGACAGGGTCGGAATGAGCAGTTCTTC
-	TRBD2	TRBV7-2	TRBJ2-3	CASSLMGLLTDTQYF	TGTGCCAGCAGCTTAATGGGACTACTCACAGATACGCAGTATTTT
-	-	TRBV18	TRBJ2-1	CASSPEGNRNNEQFF	TGTGCCAGCTCACCAGAAGGAAACAGAAACAATGAGCAGTTCTTC
-	TRBD2	TRBV7-9	TRBJ2-5	CASSLATSGRETQYF	TGTGCCAGCAGCTTAGCTACTAGCGGGCGGGAGACCCAGTACTTC
once	TRBD1	TRBV5-4	TRBJ1-6	CASSTSGGLRNSPLHF	TGTGCCAGCAGTACCTCAGGGGGATTGCGAAATTCACCCCTCCACTTT
-	-	TRBV19	TRBJ1-2	CASSIGRVQGYTF	TGTGCCAGTAGTATCGGGAGGGTTCAAGGCTACACCTTC
-	-	TRBV30	TRBJ1-5	CAWKIGGQPQHF	TGTGCCTGGAAAATTGGAGGTCAGCCCCAGCATTTT
few	-	TRBV5-1	TRBJ1-3	CASSRGQGNTIYF	TGCGCCAGCAGCCGTGGACAGGGAAACACCATATATTTT
-	TRBD1	TRBV11-2	TRBJ2-7	CASSRGPSYEQYF	TGTGCCAGCAGCAGGGGGCCCTCCTACGAGCAGTACTTC
-	TRBD1	TRBV24-1	TRBJ1-2	CATSDHRDSTNGYTF	TGTGCCACCAGTGATCACCGGGACAGTACCAATGGCTACACCTTC
-	TRBD1	TRBV5-1	TRBJ1-1	CASSSGQRNTEAFF	TGCGCCAGCAGCTCGGGACAGAGGAACACTGAAGCTTTCTTT
-	-	TRBV19	TRBJ2-1	CASSLRRGVGEQFF	TGTGCCAGTAGTTTGCGGAGGGGTGTCGGTGAGCAGTTCTTC
-	-	TRBV5-8	TRBJ1-2	CASSSPGAPNYGYTF	TGTGCCAGCAGCTCACCAGGGGCGCCAAACTATGGCTACACCTTC
-	TRBD2	TRBV7-6	TRBJ2-1	CASSLDISGGAYEQFF	TGTGCCAGCAGCTTAGATATTAGCGGGGGGGCCTATGAGCAGTTCTTC
-	-	TRBV15	TRBJ1-4	CATSRSQGWEKLFF	TGTGCCACCAGCAGATCACAGGGCTGGGAAAAACTGTTTTTT
-	-	TRBV5-6	TRBJ2-6	CASSFFGGRGSGANVLTF	TGTGCCAGCAGCTTTTTTGGCGGTCGGGGCTCTGGGGCCAACGTCCTGACTTTC
-	-	TRBV3-1/TRBV3-2	TRBJ1-1	CASSQFEEAFF	TGTGCCAGCAGCCAGTTTGAGGAAGCTTTCTTT
-	TRBD2	TRBV15	TRBJ2-3	CATSRKRQRGGDPDTQYF	TGTGCCACCAGCAGAAAGCGCCAGCGGGGGGGAGATCCAGATACGCAGTATTTT
-	TRBD2	TRBV3-1/TRBV3-2	TRBJ2-5	CASTHSGGLQETQYF	TGTGCCAGCACCCACTCGGGGGGGCTTCAAGAGACCCAGTACTTC
once	-	TRBV5-6	TRBJ1-3	CASRNRGVGNTIYF	TGTGCCAGCAGAAACCGCGGGGTTGGAAACACCATATATTTT
-	TRBD2	TRBV5-1	TRBJ2-1	CASSLEASGVYEQFF	TGCGCCAGCAGCTTGGAGGCTAGCGGGGTCTATGAGCAGTTCTTC
-	-	TRBV5-4	TRBJ2-2	CASSSPTGPGELFF	TGTGCCAGCAGCTCGCCCACAGGCCCCGGGGAGCTGTTTTTT
-	TRBD1	TRBV5-6	TRBJ1-5	CASSPGTGGNQPQHF	TGTGCCAGCAGCCCAGGGACAGGGGGCAATCAGCCCCAGCATTTT
-	TRBD2	TRBV6-5	TRBJ2-1	CASSSSGNEQFF	TGTGCCAGCAGCTCTAGCGGAAATGAGCAGTTCTTC
few	TRBD1	TRBV6-6	TRBJ1-6	CASSNRGSRTPLHF	TGTGCCAGCAGTAACAGGGGGTCCAGAACACCCCTCCACTTT
-	-	TRBV7-6	TRBJ2-5	CASRGGRGETQYF	TGTGCCAGCAGGGGGGGGCGCGGGGAGACCCAGTACTTC
-	-	TRBV15	TRBJ1-1	CATSLRQTGSTEAFF	TGTGCCACCAGCCTAAGACAGACAGGTAGCACTGAAGCTTTCTTT
-	-	TRBV27	TRBJ2-7	CASRTGVAYEQYF	TGTGCCAGCAGGACGGGGGTAGCCTACGAGCAGTACTTC
-	-	TRBV3-1/TRBV3-2	TRBJ1-4	CASSHSNVNEKLFF	TGTGCCAGCAGCCATAGCAATGTAAATGAAAAACTGTTTTTT
-	TRBD1	TRBV28	TRBJ2-5	CASSPQGVYSWTQYF	TGTGCCAGCAGCCCCCAGGGGGTTTACTCTTGGACCCAGTACTTC
-	TRBD1	TRBV24-1	TRBJ2-2	CATSDHRGAGELFF	TGTGCCACCAGTGACCACAGGGGAGCCGGGGAGCTGTTTTTT
-	TRBD1	TRBV18	TRBJ2-7	CASSPAQGDYEQYF	TGTGCCAGCTCACCAGCTCAGGGGGACTACGAGCAGTACTTC
-	TRBD1	TRBV2	TRBJ1-2	CASSWDRTSYGYTF	TGTGCCAGCAGTTGGGACAGAACCTCCTATGGCTACACCTTC
-	-	TRBV11-2	TRBJ1-4	CASGSPQGGEKLFF	TGTGCCAGCGGGTCCCCCCAGGGTGGTGAAAAACTGTTTTTT
few	-	TRBV28	TRBJ2-1	CASSMAGFNEQFF	TGTGCCAGCAGCATGGCAGGGTTCAATGAGCAGTTCTTC
-	TRBD1	TRBV28	TRBJ2-5	CASSKQGLEETQYF	TGTGCCAGCAGTAAACAGGGGTTGGAGGAGACCCAGTACTTC
few	-	TRBV7-8	TRBJ1-5	CASSRAGASNQPQHF	TGTGCCAGCAGCCGGGCGGGGGCGAGCAATCAGCCCCAGCATTTT
-	-	TRBV21-1	TRBJ1-5	CASSKVGRGWDQPQHF	TGTGCCAGCAGCAAAGTAGGCCGGGGTTGGGATCAGCCCCAGCATTTT
-	-	TRBV3-1/TRBV3-2	TRBJ2-3	CASSLTGGEGTDTQYF	TGTGCCAGCAGCCTCACGGGGGGCGAGGGGACAGATACGCAGTATTTT
few	TRBD1	TRBV30	TRBJ2-1	CAWSRTDRHNEQFF	TGTGCCTGGAGTCGAACGGACAGGCACAATGAGCAGTTCTTC